What follows is one TCR beta chain and its context. Its specificity is not known. This specimen belongs to a study of neoadjuvant anti-PD-1 for oral cavity cancer. Study-wide results and caveats: Each response group had just a few patients in TCR analyses.

Patients had newly diagnosed, untreated stage II-IVA oral cavity squamous cell carcinoma. Cohort: HPV-negative, locally advanced oral cavity squamous cell carcinoma patients. The CDR3 is 12 amino acids. The V and J ends lost 6 bases and 2 bases respectively, with 5 bases between them. Germline assignment: CDR1 MNHNY and CDR2 SVGAGI (reference sequence). Most PBMC samples had approximately 440 ng input DNA in six replicates. Method: immunoSEQ multiplex PCR; TCRdb's copy keeps in-frame clones and lacks some. The sample lists approximately 15,000 clones, 65% to 70% occurring once. The clonotype was recovered from a person aged 35-80 years with oral cavity squamous cell carcinoma. The chain combines TRBV6-6 with TRBJ1-5; D unclear. The material sequenced was PBMCs, taken before nivolumab (anti-PD-1) treatment. The DNA of the CDR3 is TGTGCCAGCAGCCGCGGCAATCAGCCCCAGCATTTT. Translation gives CASSRGNQPQHF.